The clone carrying this T cell receptor beta chain was seen more than once but under ten times. The data originate from a study of blood T cell repertoires in COVID-19. Across the study: Acute and convalescent COVID-19 samples came from the United States, Italy and Spain. T cells, B-cell-depleted T cells, or PBMCs provided the cDNA or gDNA that served as material.

As handled by the study authors: Reference gene primer amplification gave estimated nucleated cell counts. Data came from immunoSEQ multiplex PCR; TCRdb stores just in-frame clones and leaves some out. That table furnishes V, J and clone size, whereas the DNA furnished D and trimming. The table shows 230,000 or so clones, with 80% to 90% occurring only once. The CDR3 contains 12 residues. The germline V gene has CDR1 SGHDT and CDR2 YYEEEE. V was clipped by 4 bases and J by 0 bases, with 5 bases between them. The sequencing sample was made of peripheral blood. The chain is built from TRBV5-6 and TRBJ2-7; D call uncertain. The sequence was obtained from a woman aged 40 to 50 who had recovered from COVID-19. The CDR3 nucleotides are TGTGCCAGCAGCAAACTCTCCTACGAGCAGTACTTC. It codes for CASSKLSYEQYF.